This TCR beta chain emerged from a study of CD8 T cells in ankylosing spondylitis. General study points: Blood of patients with ankylosing spondylitis appeared to be characterized by a TCR beta motif of eight or nine highly homologous variants. Matched ankylosing spondylitis synovial fluid reportedly contained a significantly enriched population of disease-linked clones. In reactive arthritis synovial fluid and blood, some motif variants had been reported before.

This clonotype has just a few counts. Its target is unknown. J was trimmed by 0 bases and V by 6 bases; bases with no gene match: 7. The CDR3 is 16 amino acids. Making use of molecular barcodes, quantitative 5'-RACE generated TCR beta libraries. One entry per CDR3 protein, called by TCRdb with MiXCR from the 5' RACE reads. The sample shows over 150,000 distinct CDR3 sequences, around a sixth of them seen only once. Sequencing was performed on blood, either unsorted or a sorted T cell fraction (not recorded which). This chain joins TRBV23-1 and TRBJ2-1, with 8 bases aligning to TRBD1. TRBV23-1 is sorted into the ORF group, with uncertain function. The receptor was isolated from a male donor aged 10-35 years with ankylosing spondylitis or in good health (not recorded which). CDR3 amino acids: CASRTGEINSYNEQFF. CDR3 coding DNA: TGCGCCAGCAGGACAGGGGAAATCAACTCCTACAATGAGCAGTTCTTC.